This entry concerns a single TCR beta chain. Libraries were prepared by immunoSEQ multiplex PCR; TCRdb keeps only in-frame clonotypes and omits some of them. The profile shows some 150,000 clones, more than 85% of them singletons. The data are from a study of T cell responses to AZD1222 COVID-19 vaccine. Sequences were derived from peripheral blood, sampled after recovery from COVID-19. This receptor was taken from an adult who had recovered from COVID-19.

The CDR3 sequence: CASSPGHRGQYEQYF. CDR3 sequence (DNA): TGCGCCAGCAGCCCCGGTCACAGGGGGCAATACGAGCAGTACTTC. The V and J genes are TRBV5-1 and TRBJ2-7, with 9 nucleotides matching TRBD1. The ends lost 4 bases at V and 4 bases at J; junction bases unmatched: 9. The CDR3 is made up of 15 amino acids. Germline values: CDR1 SGHRS, CDR2 YFSETQ.